One and the same sample provided the 10 T cell receptor beta chains below, sequenced in a study of control samples from healthy donors and cancer patients. The data were produced by immunoSEQ multiplex PCR, yet TCRdb's version contains in-frame clones alone and is incomplete. The profile covers tens of thousands of clones, with roughly 94% appearing a single time and 4% taken by the ten largest. The sequenced sample was blood. Every receptor here comes from a man aged 25 to 45 in good health.

This rearrangement joins TRBV28 to TRBJ2-7; D perhaps matches TRBD2 (7 bases). V dropped 9 bases and J dropped 4 bases, with 19 bases sitting between them. Germline V gene data show CDR1 as MDHEN and CDR2 as SYDVKM. The CDR3 spans 14 residues. As DNA, the CDR3 is TGTGCCAGTGCATCACAGGGAGCGGGATACGAGCAGTACTTC. Protein product: CASASQGAGYEQYF.

This clone appeared a single time. CDR3 residues: CASSLMGANEKLFF. DNA for the CDR3: TGTGCCAGCAGCTTAATGGGTGCTAATGAAAAACTGTTTTTT. The chain employs TRBV7-2 and TRBJ1-4; D is undetermined. The CDR3 is made up of 14 amino acids. Deletions cut 2 bases from V and 3 bases from J, with 7 bases between. Per germline, CDR1 SGHTA and CDR2 FQGNSA.

This sequence joins TRBV18 and TRBJ2-1; D ambiguous. CDR1 is KGHSH and CDR2 is LQKENI in the germline V gene. The CDR3 sequence is 16 residues long. With 6 bases removed from V and 8 bases from J, the gap between germline ends came to 23 bases. CDR3 region: CASSTTWADQSDEQFF. DNA of the CDR3: TGTGCCAGCTCCACCACATGGGCCGATCAAAGCGATGAGCAGTTCTTC.

The chain employs TRBV7-2 and TRBJ2-5, with TRBD2 matching 9 bases. Germline CDR1 reads SGHTA; CDR2 reads FQGNSA. Trimming at V came to 1 base and at J to 6 bases, leaving 6 bases not matched to a gene. The length of the CDR3 is 15 residues. CDR3 coding DNA: TGTGCCAGCAGCTTAGAGGGCGGGGGGGCTCAGACCCAGTACTTC. Protein sequence: CASSLEGGGAQTQYF. The variable domain in full, with the rest retrieved from reference TRBV7-2 and TRBJ2-5, is GAGVSQSPSNKVTEKGKDVELRCDPISGHTALYWYRQSLGQGLEFLIYFQGNSAPDKSGLPSDRFSAERTGGSVSTLTIQRTQQEDSAVYLCASSLEGGGAQTQYFGPGTRLLVL.

The chain combines TRBV5-1 with TRBJ2-7; D tentatively fits TRBD1 or TRBD2 (5 bases each). V lost 2 bases, J lost 5 bases, and 14 bases lay in between. This CDR3 region has 14 residues. Germline CDR1 SGHRS, CDR2 YFSETQ. This chain's CDR3 is CASSFLQAGNEQYF. CDR3 sequence (DNA): TGCGCCAGCAGCTTCCTACAGGCGGGTAACGAGCAGTACTTC. The full variable domain, completed using reference TRBV5-1 and TRBJ2-7, is KAGVTQTPRYLIKTRGQQVTLSCSPISGHRSVSWYQQTPGQGLQFLFEYFSETQRNKGNFPGRFSGRQFSNSRSEMNVSTLELGDSALYLCASSFLQAGNEQYFGPGTRLTVT.

This clone appeared a few times. The rearrangement links TRBV7-9 to TRBJ2-4; 11 positions agree with TRBD2. V shed 5 bases, J shed 7 bases, and the junction held 10 bases outside the gene matches. The CDR3 loop spans 16 amino acids. Germline V gene data show CDR1 as SEHNR and CDR2 as FQNEAQ (reference sequence). The CDR3: CASSRPTSGSLNIQYF. The CDR3 nucleotides are TGTGCCAGCAGCCGTCCTACTAGCGGGAGCTTGAACATTCAGTACTTC.

Regarding this clone: This sample includes further DNA sequences coding for the same CDR3. The V gene is TRBV28, the J gene TRBJ1-2; TRBD1 might be the D (6 bases). CDR1 is MDHEN and CDR2 is SYDVKM in the germline V gene. The CDR3 runs 13 residues. Deletions cut 2 bases from V and 2 bases from J, with 6 bases between. The CDR3 spells CASSLTGNYGYTF. Here the CDR3 DNA reads TGTGCCAGCAGTTTAACAGGGAACTATGGCTACACCTTC.

The gene calls are TRBV9 and TRBJ2-2; 10 bases align to TRBD1. Germline V CDR1 and CDR2: SGDLS, YYNGEE. The CDR3 is made up of 16 amino acids. J lost 1 base, V lost 0 bases, and 0 bases had no gene match. Here the CDR3 DNA reads TGTGCCAGCAGCGTAGGGACAGGGGGGAACACCGGGGAGCTGTTTTTT. The encoded protein is CASSVGTGGNTGELFF.

This chain links TRBV5-8 with TRBJ1-1; D gene ambiguous. Per germline, CDR1 SGHTS and CDR2 YDEGEE. V was clipped by 4 bases and J by 3 bases, with 10 bases between them. The CDR3 is made up of 13 amino acids. Here the CDR3 DNA reads TGTGCCAGCAGCCGGACGGACTACACTGAAGCTTTCTTT. It is translated as CASSRTDYTEAFF.

The chain combines TRBV16 with TRBJ1-1; 8 nucleotides agree with TRBD1. This CDR3 comprises 11 residues. V lost 5 bases and J lost 11; bases outside the gene matches: 4. Germline CDR1 is KGHSY and CDR2 is FQNENV. This chain's CDR3 is CASSKQGEAFF. The CDR3 nucleotides read TGTGCCAGCAGCAAACAGGGGGAGGCTTTCTTT.